The text below deals with one T cell receptor beta chain. Data came from immunoSEQ multiplex PCR; TCRdb stores just in-frame clones and leaves some out. This sample has about 1.1 million clones, with approximately 80% found just once. Per the germline V gene, CDR1 is KGHSH and CDR2 is LQKENI. The junction had 6 bases not matched to a gene; V was cut back by 0 bases and J by 5 bases. The CDR3 totals 15 residues. These data are taken from a study of shared clonotypes between healthy human individuals. This TCR came from a man between 18 and 29 years old in good health. Some clones in this sample may be carry-over from other donors' samples. The rearrangement uses TRBV18 and TRBJ2-7; 8 nucleotides align to TRBD1. The sample was memory CD4+ T cells from PBMCs. Specified subset: CD45RA-negative fraction. As DNA, the CDR3 is TGTGCCAGCTCACCACCGTTTCAGGGGGCTAACGAGCAGTACTTC. Protein: CASSPPFQGANEQYF. Looking up the rest from reference TRBV18 and TRBJ2-7 gives the full variable domain: NAGVMQNPRHLVRRRGQEARLRCSPMKGHSHVYWYRQLPEEGLKFMVYLQKENIIDESGMPKERFSAEFPKEGPSILRIQQVVRGDSAAYFCASSPPFQGANEQYFGPGTRLTVT.